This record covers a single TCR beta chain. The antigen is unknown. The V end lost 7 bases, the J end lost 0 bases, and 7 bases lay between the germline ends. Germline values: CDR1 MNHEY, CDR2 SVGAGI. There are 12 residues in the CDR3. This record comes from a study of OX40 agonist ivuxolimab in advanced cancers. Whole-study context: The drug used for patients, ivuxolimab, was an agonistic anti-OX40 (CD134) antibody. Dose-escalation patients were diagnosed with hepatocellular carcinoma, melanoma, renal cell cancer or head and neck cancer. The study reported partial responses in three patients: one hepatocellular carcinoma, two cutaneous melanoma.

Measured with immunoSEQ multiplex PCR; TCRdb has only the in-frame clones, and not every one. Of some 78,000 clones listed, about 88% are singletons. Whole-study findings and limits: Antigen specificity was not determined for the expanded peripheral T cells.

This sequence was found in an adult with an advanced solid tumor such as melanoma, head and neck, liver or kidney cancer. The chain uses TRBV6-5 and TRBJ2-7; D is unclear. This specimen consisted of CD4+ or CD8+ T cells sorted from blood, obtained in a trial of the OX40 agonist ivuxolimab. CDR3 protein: CASTRGSYEQYF. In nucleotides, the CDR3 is TGTGCCAGCACCAGAGGCTCCTACGAGCAGTACTTC.